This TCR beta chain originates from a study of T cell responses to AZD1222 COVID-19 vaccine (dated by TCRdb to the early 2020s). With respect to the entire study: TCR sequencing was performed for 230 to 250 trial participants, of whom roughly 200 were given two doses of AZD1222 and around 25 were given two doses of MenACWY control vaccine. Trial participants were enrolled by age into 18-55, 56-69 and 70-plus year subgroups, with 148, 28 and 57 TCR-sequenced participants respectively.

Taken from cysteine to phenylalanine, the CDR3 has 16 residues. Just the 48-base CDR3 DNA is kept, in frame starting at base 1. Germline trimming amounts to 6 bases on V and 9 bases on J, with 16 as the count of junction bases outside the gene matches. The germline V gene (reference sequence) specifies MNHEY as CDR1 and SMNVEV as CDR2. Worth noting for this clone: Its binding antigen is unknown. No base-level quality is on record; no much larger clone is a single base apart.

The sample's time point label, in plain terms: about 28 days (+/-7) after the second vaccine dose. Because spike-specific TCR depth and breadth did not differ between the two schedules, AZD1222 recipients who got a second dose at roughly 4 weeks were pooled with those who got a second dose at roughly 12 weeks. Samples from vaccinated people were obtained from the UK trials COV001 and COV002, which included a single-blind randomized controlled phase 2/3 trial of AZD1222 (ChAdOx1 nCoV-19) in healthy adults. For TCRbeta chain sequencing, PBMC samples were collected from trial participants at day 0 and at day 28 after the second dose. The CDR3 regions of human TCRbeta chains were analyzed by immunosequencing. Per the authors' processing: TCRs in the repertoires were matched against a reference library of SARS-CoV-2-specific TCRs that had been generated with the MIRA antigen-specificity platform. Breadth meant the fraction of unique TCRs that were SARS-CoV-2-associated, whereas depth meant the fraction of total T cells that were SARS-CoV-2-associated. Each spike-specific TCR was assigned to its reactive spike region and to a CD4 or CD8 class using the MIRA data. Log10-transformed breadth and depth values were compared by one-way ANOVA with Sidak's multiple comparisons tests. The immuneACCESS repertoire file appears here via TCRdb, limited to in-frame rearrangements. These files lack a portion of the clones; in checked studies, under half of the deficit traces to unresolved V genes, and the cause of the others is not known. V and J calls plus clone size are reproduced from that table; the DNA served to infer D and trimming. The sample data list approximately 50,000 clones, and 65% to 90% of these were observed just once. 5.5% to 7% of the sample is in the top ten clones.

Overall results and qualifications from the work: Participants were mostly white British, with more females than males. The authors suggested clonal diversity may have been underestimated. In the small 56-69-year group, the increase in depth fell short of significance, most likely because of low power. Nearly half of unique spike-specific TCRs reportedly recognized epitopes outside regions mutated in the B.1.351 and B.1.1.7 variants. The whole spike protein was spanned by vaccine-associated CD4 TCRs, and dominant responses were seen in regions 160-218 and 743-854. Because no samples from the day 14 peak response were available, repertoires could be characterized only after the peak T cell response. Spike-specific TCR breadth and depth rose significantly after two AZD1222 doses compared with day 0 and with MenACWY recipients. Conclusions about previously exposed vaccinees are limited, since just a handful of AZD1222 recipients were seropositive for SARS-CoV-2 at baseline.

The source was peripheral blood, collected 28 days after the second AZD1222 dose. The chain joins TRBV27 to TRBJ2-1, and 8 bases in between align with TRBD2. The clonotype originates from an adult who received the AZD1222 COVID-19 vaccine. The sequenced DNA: TGTGCCAGCAGCCCTGATAGCGGGATACGGGTACGTGAGCAGTTCTTC. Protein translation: CASSPDSGIRVREQFF.